Presented here are 16 T cell receptor beta chains from one specimen sequenced in a study of cytomegalovirus exposure and HLA in healthy donors. Primers: 60 Vbeta forward and 13 Jbeta reverse. Generated by immunoSEQ multiplex PCR, the TCRdb table keeps only in-frame clones and is missing some. The sample lists over 100,000 clones; 75% to 90% were seen once. Sample: PBMCs. Receptors originate from a woman aged 45 to 65 in good health and CMV-seropositive.

V gene TRBV27 combines with J gene TRBJ2-1; D is possibly TRBD1 (5 bases). CDR1 and CDR2 (germline): MNHEY, SMNVEV (reference sequence). Between the trimmed V and J ends, which lost 3 bases and 6 bases, there was a span of 15 bases. This CDR3 spans 15 amino acids. CDR3 DNA sequence: TGTGCCAGCAGTTTCTGGGGCCCCGGCGTCAATGAGCAGTTCTTC. It codes for CASSFWGPGVNEQFF.

This sequence joins TRBV5-5 and TRBJ1-2; 7 bases line up with TRBD1. Losses at the gene ends were 0 bases for V and 3 bases for J; bases not matched to a gene: 5. There are 15 residues in the CDR3. CDR1 is SGHKS and CDR2 is YYEKEE in the germline V gene (reference sequence). CDR3 bases: TGTGCCAGCAGCTTGGTACCCGGGACAGACTATGGCTACACCTTC. Amino acid sequence: CASSLVPGTDYGYTF.

The gene calls are TRBV4-1 and TRBJ2-3, with 10 bases matching TRBD2. The V gene's germline CDR1 is MGHRA and CDR2 YSYEKL. The CDR3 totals 17 residues. The V and J ends lost 0 bases and 2 bases, in that order; junction bases with no gene match: 5. The chain's CDR3 is CASSQEGSGGSTDTQYF. The CDR3 nucleotides read TGCGCCAGCAGCCAAGAGGGTAGCGGGGGGTCCACAGATACGCAGTATTTT.

This rearrangement joins TRBV5-1 to TRBJ2-7; 11 bases are a match to TRBD2. CDR1 SGHRS and CDR2 YFSETQ come from the germline V gene. J was trimmed by 6 bases and V by 6 bases; bases with no gene match: 11. CDR3 length: 15 amino acids. The CDR3 DNA follows: TGCGCCAGCACACTCTCTCTAGCGGGAGGAGGCGAGCAGTACTTC. It encodes CASTLSLAGGGEQYF.

The chain recombines TRBV29-1 with TRBJ2-7; the match to TRBD1 covers 8 bases. The germline CDR1 and CDR2 sequences are SQVTM and ANQGSEA. CDR3 length equals 13 residues. The V gene end was trimmed by 7 bases and the J gene end by 2 bases; junction bases not matched to a gene: 7. In DNA form, the CDR3 reads TGCAGCGCTGGGACAGGTGAGCCCTACGAGCAGTACTTC. The encoded protein is CSAGTGEPYEQYF.

The rearrangement uses TRBV7-2 and TRBJ1-5; the match to TRBD1 covers 8 bases. The CDR3 extends over 15 amino acids. Germline loops: CDR1 SGHTA, CDR2 FQGNSA. The V gene end was trimmed by 1 base and the J gene end by 2 bases; junction bases not matched to a gene: 1. The CDR3 region is CASSLVGQGNQPQHF. CDR3 sequence (DNA): TGTGCCAGCAGCTTAGTGGGACAGGGCAATCAGCCCCAGCATTTT.

There are a few counts of this clone. The rearrangement links TRBV5-1 to TRBJ1-1, with D hard to call. The CDR3 contains 13 residues. The germline V gene has CDR1 SGHRS and CDR2 YFSETQ. Trimming took off 4 bases at V and 1 base at J, with 8 bases between the two ends. In DNA, the CDR3 is TGCGCCAGCAGCCGTACAGCGAACACTGAAGCTTTCTTT. It is translated as CASSRTANTEAFF.

The gene calls are TRBV5-4 and TRBJ2-5; D is perhaps TRBD2 (6 bases). Trimming cost V 1 base and J 3 bases, with 10 bases left between them. This CDR3 is built from 14 residues. CDR1 SGHNT and CDR2 YYREEE come from the germline V gene (reference sequence). CDR3: CASSLSEREETQYF. As DNA, the CDR3 is TGTGCCAGCAGCTTGAGCGAGCGGGAAGAGACCCAGTACTTC.

This rearrangement joins TRBV13 to TRBJ1-5; a possible D gene is TRBD1 (6 bases). Germline V lookup: CDR1 PRHDT, CDR2 FYEKMQ (reference sequence). CDR3 size: 13 residues. V was pared by 5 bases and J by 3 bases, with 8 bases between. The CDR3 reads CASSQGHNQPQHF. The CDR3 DNA is TGTGCCAGCAGCCAGGGACACAATCAGCCCCAGCATTTT.

This sequence joins TRBV2 and TRBJ1-5; TRBD1 matches 7 bases. The germline CDR1 and CDR2 sequences are SNHLY and FYNNEI. The CDR3 runs to 13 residues. V lost 6 bases, J lost 5 bases, and 4 bases stayed unmatched. CDR3 residues: CASRRDRDQPQHF. The CDR3 DNA reads TGTGCCAGCAGACGGGACAGAGATCAGCCCCAGCATTTT. Full variable domain (rest looked up from reference TRBV2 and TRBJ1-5): EPEVTQTPSHQVTQMGQEVILRCVPISNHLYFYWYRQILGQKVEFLVSFYNNEISEKSEIFDDQFSVERPDGSNFTLKIRSTKLEDSAMYFCASRRDRDQPQHFGDGTRLSIL.

This sequence joins TRBV7-6 and TRBJ1-5; 8 positions match TRBD1. The ends lost 1 base at V and 3 bases at J; junction bases unmatched: 8. This CDR3 spans 17 amino acids. Germline V lookup: CDR1 SGHVS, CDR2 FNYEAQ. The CDR3 reads CASSLGAGQVVNQPQHF. DNA for the CDR3: TGTGCCAGCAGCTTAGGGGCGGGACAGGTAGTCAATCAGCCCCAGCATTTT.

This rearrangement joins TRBV28 to TRBJ1-4, with TRBD1 as a possible D gene (5 bases). The V end was cut by 3 bases, the J end by 3 bases, with 11 bases between. The germline gives CDR1 MDHEN, CDR2 SYDVKM. This CDR3 comprises 15 residues. The CDR3 protein is CASSFGDRANEKLFF. The CDR3, as DNA: TGTGCCAGCAGTTTCGGAGACAGAGCTAATGAAAAACTGTTTTTT.

The chain recombines TRBV6-5 with TRBJ1-1; D ambiguous. V was pared by 6 bases and J by 0 bases, with 8 bases between. The CDR3 sequence is 13 residues long. Germline values: CDR1 MNHEY, CDR2 SVGAGI. The CDR3 region has the DNA TGTGCCAGCAGGGGAGATTTGAACACTGAAGCTTTCTTT. It codes for CASRGDLNTEAFF.

CDR3 in amino acids: CASSSGWTPYMNTEAFF. CDR3 nucleotides: TGTGCCAGCAGCTCAGGGTGGACCCCCTACATGAACACTGAAGCTTTCTTT. V is TRBV11-2 and J is TRBJ1-1; TRBD1 is a possible D gene (5 bases). The V end was cut by 4 bases, the J end by 0 bases, with 18 bases between. CDR3 length equals 17 residues. The germline gives CDR1 SGHAT, CDR2 FQNNGV.

The chain uses TRBV18 and TRBJ1-5; 7 nucleotides match TRBD1. The germline CDR1 and CDR2 sequences are KGHSH and LQKENI. The CDR3 totals 13 residues. With 6 bases clipped from V and 5 bases from J, the junction kept 4 bases outside the gene matches. CDR3 in DNA: TGTGCCAGCTCCCCCCAGGGGGATCAGCCCCAGCATTTT. It is translated as CASSPQGDQPQHF.

The CDR3 region is CAWKGTGVSQPQHF. The CDR3 nucleotides are TGTGCCTGGAAGGGGACAGGGGTTTCTCAGCCCCAGCATTTT. The rearrangement uses TRBV30 and TRBJ1-5, with TRBD1 identical over 10 bases. Unmatched junction bases numbered 6, after V lost 4 bases and J lost 6 bases. Germline CDR1 GTSNPN, CDR2 SVGIG (reference sequence). The CDR3 is made up of 14 amino acids.